This is a list of T cell receptor beta chains from one sample in a study of tumor-infiltrating lymphocytes in oesophageal squamous cell carcinoma. TCRdb processed the PCR reads anew with MiXCR; each CDR3 protein has one entry. The sample contains approximately 2,400 distinct CDR3 sequences, under 15% of which appear only once. Sequencing was done on a sample of esophageal tumor tissue. These receptors originate from a male donor with esophageal squamous cell carcinoma. CDR3s include the opening cysteine and the closing phenylalanine or tryptophan. The order of the fields is V gene, J gene, D gene, CDR3 length, clone size, CDR3 protein, CDR3 DNA. The D gene is left open where the match is weak. Part of the rows lack a size; the others show once, few, many or a class for expanded clones.

>TRBV11-2|TRBJ1-2|TRBD1|15|many
CASSVGQGFNYGYTF
TGTGCCAGCAGCGTGGGACAGGGGTTTAACTATGGCTACACCTTC
>TRBV6-1|TRBJ2-4|TRBD1|13|many
CASNFDRVNIQYF
TGTGCCAGCAATTTCGACAGGGTAAACATTCAGTACTTC
>TRBV7-6|TRBJ2-7|-|13|-
CASSHGAFGEQYF
TGTGCTAGCAGCCATGGGGCTTTCGGTGAGCAGTACTTC
>TRBV20-1|TRBJ1-2|TRBD1|12|few
CSAVTGGWGYTF
TGCAGTGCCGTAACAGGGGGATGGGGCTACACCTTC
>TRBV6-1|TRBJ1-1|TRBD1|16|many
CASSNIRTGGLTEAFF
TGTGCCAGCAGCAATATCAGAACAGGGGGCTTGACTGAAGCTTTCTTT
>TRBV5-4|TRBJ2-5|-|15|-
CASSLGQENYNEQYF
TGTGCCAGCAGCTTGGGACAAGAAAACTACAATGAGCAGTACTTC
>TRBV5-6|TRBJ2-3|-|14|many
CASSLDQGTDTQYF
TGTGCCAGCAGCTTGGATCAGGGGACAGATACGCAGTATTTT
>TRBV2|TRBJ1-2|TRBD1|17|many
CASTSRDRGFFNYGYTF
TGTGCCAGCACCAGCAGGGACAGAGGTTTTTTCAACTATGGCTACACCTTC
>TRBV5-1|TRBJ2-7|-|12|many
CASSFVGTEQYF
TGCGCCAGCAGCTTCGTTGGGACCGAGCAGTACTTC
>TRBV6-2/TRBV6-3|TRBJ2-6|-|17|-
CASSFSGTPLRRAVLRF
-
>TRBV5-4|TRBJ2-5|-|12|many
CASGRRGETQYF
TGTGCCAGCGGTCGTCGGGGAGAGACCCAGTACTTC
>TRBV6-4|TRBJ2-6|-|15|medium-sized
CASRDPESGANVLTF
TGTGCCAGCAGAGACCCTGAATCTGGGGCCAACGTCCTGACTTTC
>TRBV5-6|TRBJ1-1|-|12|many
CASSLTNTEAFF
TGTGCCAGCAGCCTCACAAACACTGAAGCTTTCTTT
>TRBV6-1|TRBJ1-6|-|12|medium-sized
CASRRQNSPLHF
TGTGCCAGCAGACGACAGAATTCACCCCTCCACTTT
>TRBV12-3/TRBV12-4|TRBJ2-5|-|13|large
CASSLWDQETQYF
TGTGCCAGCAGTTTGTGGGATCAAGAGACCCAGTACTTC
>TRBV3-1|TRBJ1-2|-|12|-
CASRGINYGYTF
TGTGCCAGCAGGGGGATTAACTATGGCTACACCTTC
>TRBV6-4|TRBJ2-2|TRBD2|16|many
CASSAPTSGGAGELFF
TGTGCCAGCAGTGCCCCGACTAGCGGGGGGGCCGGGGAGCTGTTTTTT
>TRBV6-2/TRBV6-3|TRBJ1-2|TRBD1|15|many
CASSIPGQGYQGYTF
TGTGCCAGCAGTATCCCGGGACAGGGGTATCAAGGCTACACCTTC
>TRBV25-1|TRBJ2-7|TRBD2|16|many
CASSGWEGGHFYEQYF
TGTGCCAGCAGTGGCTGGGAGGGCGGACACTTCTACGAGCAGTACTTC
>TRBV7-6|TRBJ2-3|-|13|large
CASSRPSGDTQYF
TGTGCCAGCAGCCGACCTTCGGGGGATACGCAGTATTTT
>TRBV25-1|TRBJ2-2|TRBD2|19|medium-sized
CASSTTGTSGGANTGELFF
TGTGCCAGCAGTACAACCGGGACTAGCGGGGGGGCGAACACCGGGGAGCTGTTTTTT
>TRBV4-1|TRBJ1-1|TRBD1|20|many
CASSHHTAGVWGQGYTEAFF
TGCGCCAGCAGCCACCACACTGCGGGGGTCTGGGGACAGGGATACACTGAAGCTTTCTTT
>TRBV19|TRBJ1-1|-|14|-
CASSLQWAGTEAFF
TGTGCCAGTAGTCTACAATGGGCGGGCACTGAAGCTTTCTTT
>TRBV6-1|TRBJ2-7|-|15|medium-sized
CASSEQGLKNSPLHF
TGTGCCAGCAGTGAACAGGGACTTAAAAATTCACCCCTCCACTTC
>TRBV10-2|TRBJ2-7|TRBD2|16|-
CASSETLAGIYNEQYF
TGCGCCAGCAGTGAGACACTAGCGGGTATTTACAATGAGCAGTACTTC
>TRBV14|TRBJ1-6|-|15|many
CASSQAAGKNSPLHF
TGTGCCAGCAGCCAAGCGGCAGGAAAAAACTCACCCCTCCACTTT
>TRBV7-8|TRBJ2-1|-|20|-
CASSSTSGRIGGQKHSVLRF
-
>TRBV14|TRBJ2-2|TRBD2|18|medium-sized
CASSQDIVLAGKTGELFF
TGTGCCAGCAGCCAAGATATCGTCCTAGCGGGGAAGACCGGGGAGCTGTTTTTT
>TRBV7-8|TRBJ2-2|-|14|large
CASSPQVGAGELFF
TGTGCCAGCAGCCCCCAGGTTGGGGCCGGGGAGCTGTTTTTT
>TRBV9|TRBJ1-1|-|12|many
CASSVALGWLFF
TGTGCCAGCAGCGTAGCTCTCGGTTGGCTCTTCTTT
>TRBV18|TRBJ2-1|-|13|many
CASTQGFYNEQFF
TGTGCCAGCACGCAGGGTTTTTACAATGAGCAGTTCTTC
>TRBV12-5|TRBJ1-2|-|13|medium-sized
CASGAGEIYGYTF
TGTGCTAGTGGCGCAGGGGAGATCTATGGCTACACCTTC
>TRBV27|TRBJ2-1|TRBD2|14|medium-sized
CASSLGLAYNEQFF
TGTGCCAGCAGTTTGGGACTAGCCTACAATGAGCAGTTCTTC
>TRBV7-3|TRBJ2-7|-|14|medium-sized
CASSANPFTGEQYF
TGTGCCAGCAGCGCCAACCCCTTCACCGGGGAGCAGTACTTC
>TRBV5-6|TRBJ1-3|-|15|few
CASSGAGAIGNTIYF
TGTGCCAGCAGCGGGGCGGGAGCAATTGGAAACACCATATATTTT